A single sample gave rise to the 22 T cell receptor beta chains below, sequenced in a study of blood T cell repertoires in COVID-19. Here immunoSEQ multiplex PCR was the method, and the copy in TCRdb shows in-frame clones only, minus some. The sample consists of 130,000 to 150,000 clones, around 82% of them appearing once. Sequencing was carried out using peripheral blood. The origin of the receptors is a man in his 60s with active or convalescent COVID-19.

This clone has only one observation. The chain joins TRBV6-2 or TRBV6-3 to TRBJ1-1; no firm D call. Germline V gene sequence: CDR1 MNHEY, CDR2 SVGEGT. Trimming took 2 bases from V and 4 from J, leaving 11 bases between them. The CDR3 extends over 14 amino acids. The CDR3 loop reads CASSYHSEGTEAFF. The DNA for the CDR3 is TGTGCCAGCAGTTACCACTCCGAGGGCACTGAAGCTTTCTTT.

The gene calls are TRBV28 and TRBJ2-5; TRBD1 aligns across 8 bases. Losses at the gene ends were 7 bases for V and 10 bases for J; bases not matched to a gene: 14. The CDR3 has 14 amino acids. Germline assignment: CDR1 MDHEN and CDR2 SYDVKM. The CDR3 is CASMPPGQGSYQYF. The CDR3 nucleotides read TGTGCCAGCATGCCCCCAGGACAGGGTTCTTACCAGTACTTC.

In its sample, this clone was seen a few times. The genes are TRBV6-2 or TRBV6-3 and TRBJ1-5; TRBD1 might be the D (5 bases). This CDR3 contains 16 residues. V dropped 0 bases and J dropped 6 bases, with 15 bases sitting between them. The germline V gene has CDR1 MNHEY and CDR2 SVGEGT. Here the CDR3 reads CASSYSNPGKSQPQHF. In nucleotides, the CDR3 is TGTGCCAGCAGTTACTCGAACCCAGGGAAGAGTCAGCCCCAGCATTTT.

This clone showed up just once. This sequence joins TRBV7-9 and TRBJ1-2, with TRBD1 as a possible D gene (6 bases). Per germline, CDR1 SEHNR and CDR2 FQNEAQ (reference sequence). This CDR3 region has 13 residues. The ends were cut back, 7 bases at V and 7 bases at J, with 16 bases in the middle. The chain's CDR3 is CASIGKDRAGYTF. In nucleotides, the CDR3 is TGTGCCAGCATTGGCAAGGACAGAGCTGGCTACACCTTC.

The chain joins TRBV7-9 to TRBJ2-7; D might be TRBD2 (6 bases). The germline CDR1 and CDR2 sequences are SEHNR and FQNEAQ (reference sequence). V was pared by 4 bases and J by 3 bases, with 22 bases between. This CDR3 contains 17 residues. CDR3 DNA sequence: TGTGCCAGCAGCTCCCGACGGGACGGCGTAGCGGTCTACGAGCAGTACTTC. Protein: CASSSRRDGVAVYEQYF.

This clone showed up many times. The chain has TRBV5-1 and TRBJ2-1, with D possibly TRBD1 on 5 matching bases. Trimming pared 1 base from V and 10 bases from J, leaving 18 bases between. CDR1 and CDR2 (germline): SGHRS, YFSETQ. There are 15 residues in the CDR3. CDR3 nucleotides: TGCGCCAGCAGCTTGCTAACAGGCCAACAGGACGAGCAGTTCTTC. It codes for CASSLLTGQQDEQFF.

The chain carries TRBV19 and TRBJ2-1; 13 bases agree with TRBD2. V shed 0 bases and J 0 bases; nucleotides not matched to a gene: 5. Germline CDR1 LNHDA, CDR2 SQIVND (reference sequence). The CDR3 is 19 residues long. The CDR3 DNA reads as TGTGCCAGTAGTATAGACGGGACTAGCGGGACCCTCTCCTACAATGAGCAGTTCTTC. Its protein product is CASSIDGTSGTLSYNEQFF.

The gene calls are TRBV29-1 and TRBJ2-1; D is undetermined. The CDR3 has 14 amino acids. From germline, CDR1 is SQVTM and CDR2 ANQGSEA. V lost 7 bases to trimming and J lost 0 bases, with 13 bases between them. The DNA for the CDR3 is TGCAGCGCCGACTCGCCGAGCTCCTACAATGAGCAGTTCTTC. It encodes CSADSPSSYNEQFF.

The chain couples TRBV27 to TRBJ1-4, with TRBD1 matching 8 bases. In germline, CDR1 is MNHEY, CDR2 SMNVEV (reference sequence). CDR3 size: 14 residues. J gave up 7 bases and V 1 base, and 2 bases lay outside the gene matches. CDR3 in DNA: TGTGCCAGCAGTTTATACAGGGGGGCTGAAAAACTGTTTTTT. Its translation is CASSLYRGAEKLFF.

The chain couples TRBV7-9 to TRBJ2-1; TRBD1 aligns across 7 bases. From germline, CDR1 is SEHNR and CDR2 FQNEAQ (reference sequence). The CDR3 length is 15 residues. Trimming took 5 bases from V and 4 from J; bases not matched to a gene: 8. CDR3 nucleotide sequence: TGTGCCAGCAGCCCTCCGGGACAGCAGTACAATGAGCAGTTCTTC. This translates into CASSPPGQQYNEQFF.

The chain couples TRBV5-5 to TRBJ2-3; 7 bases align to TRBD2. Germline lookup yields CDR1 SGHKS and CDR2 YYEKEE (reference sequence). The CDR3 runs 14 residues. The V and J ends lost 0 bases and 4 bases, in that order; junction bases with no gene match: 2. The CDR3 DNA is TGTGCCAGCAGCTTGGGCGCGGGGGCAGATACGCAGTATTTT. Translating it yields CASSLGAGADTQYF.

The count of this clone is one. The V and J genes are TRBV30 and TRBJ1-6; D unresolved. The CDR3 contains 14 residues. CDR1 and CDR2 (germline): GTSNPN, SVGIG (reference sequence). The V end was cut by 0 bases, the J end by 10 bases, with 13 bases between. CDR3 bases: TGTGCCTGGAGTGTGAGACACTTTGACTCACCCCTCCACTTT. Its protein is CAWSVRHFDSPLHF.

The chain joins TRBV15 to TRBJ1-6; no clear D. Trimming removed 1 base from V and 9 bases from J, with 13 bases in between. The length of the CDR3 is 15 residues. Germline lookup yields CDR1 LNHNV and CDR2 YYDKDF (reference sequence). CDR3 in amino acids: CATSRVDWEVSPLHF. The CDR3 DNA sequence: TGTGCCACCAGCAGAGTAGATTGGGAGGTTTCACCCCTCCACTTT.

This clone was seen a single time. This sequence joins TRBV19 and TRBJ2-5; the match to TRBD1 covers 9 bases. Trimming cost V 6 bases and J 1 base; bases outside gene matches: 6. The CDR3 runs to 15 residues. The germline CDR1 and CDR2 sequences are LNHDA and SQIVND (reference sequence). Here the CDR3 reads CASRNRGLGQETQYF. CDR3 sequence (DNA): TGTGCCAGTAGGAACAGGGGGCTCGGCCAAGAGACCCAGTACTTC.

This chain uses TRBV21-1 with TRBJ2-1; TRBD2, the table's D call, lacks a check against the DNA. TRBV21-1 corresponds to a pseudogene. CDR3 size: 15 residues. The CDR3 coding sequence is TGTGCCAGCAGCCTACCGGGGGACCACTACAATGAGCAGTTCTTC. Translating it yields CASSLPGDHYNEQFF.

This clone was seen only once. The CDR3 DNA follows: TGCGCCAGCAGCCAACGAGCGGGCCGCTCCTACGAGCAGTACTTC. It is translated as CASSQRAGRSYEQYF. The chain couples TRBV4-3 to TRBJ2-7, with D perhaps TRBD2 (6 bases). From germline, CDR1 is LGHNA and CDR2 YSLEER. This CDR3 is built from 15 residues. The V end was cut by 2 bases, the J end by 0 bases, with 11 bases between.

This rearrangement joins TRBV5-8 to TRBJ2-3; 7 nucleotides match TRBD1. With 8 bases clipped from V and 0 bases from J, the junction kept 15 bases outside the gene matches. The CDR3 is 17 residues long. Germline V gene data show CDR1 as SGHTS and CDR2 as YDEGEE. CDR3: CASPHYPDRVSTDTQYF. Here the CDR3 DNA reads TGTGCCAGTCCCCACTATCCTGACAGGGTTAGCACAGATACGCAGTATTTT. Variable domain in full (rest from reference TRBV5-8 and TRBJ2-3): EAGVTQSPTHLIKTRGQQATLRCSPISGHTSVYWYQQALGLGLQFLLWYDEGEERNRGNFPPRFSGRQFPNYSSELNVNALELEDSALYLCASPHYPDRVSTDTQYFGPGTRLTVL.

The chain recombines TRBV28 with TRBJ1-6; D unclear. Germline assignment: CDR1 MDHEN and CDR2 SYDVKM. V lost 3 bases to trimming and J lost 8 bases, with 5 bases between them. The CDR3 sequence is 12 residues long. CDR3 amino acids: CASSFMYSPLHF. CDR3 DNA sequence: TGTGCCAGCAGTTTTATGTATTCACCCCTCCACTTT. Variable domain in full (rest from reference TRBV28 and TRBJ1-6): DVKVTQSSRYLVKRTGEKVFLECVQDMDHENMFWYRQDPGLGLRLIYFSYDVKMKEKGDIPEGYSVSREKKERFSLILESASTNQTSMYLCASSFMYSPLHFGNGTRLTVT.

The CDR3 loop reads CASSPLGLAGDAADTQYF. CDR3 nucleotide sequence: TGTGCCAGCAGCCCACTGGGACTAGCGGGAGATGCAGCAGATACGCAGTATTTT. The chain is built from TRBV28 and TRBJ2-3; 14 nucleotides agree with TRBD2. Germline CDR1 is MDHEN and CDR2 is SYDVKM. V dropped 6 bases and J dropped 4; count of bases not matched to a gene: 12. The CDR3 sequence is 18 residues long.

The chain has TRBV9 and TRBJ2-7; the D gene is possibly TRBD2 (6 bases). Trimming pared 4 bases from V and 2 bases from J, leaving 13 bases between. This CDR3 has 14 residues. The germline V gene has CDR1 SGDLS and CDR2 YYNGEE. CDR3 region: CASSFTGTPYEQYF. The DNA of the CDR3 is TGTGCCAGCAGCTTCACCGGGACTCCCTACGAGCAGTACTTC.

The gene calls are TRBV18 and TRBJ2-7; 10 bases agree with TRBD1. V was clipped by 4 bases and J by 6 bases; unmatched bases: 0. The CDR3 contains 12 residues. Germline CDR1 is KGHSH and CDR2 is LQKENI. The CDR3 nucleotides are TGTGCCAGCTCACGGGACAGGGGCGAGCAGTACTTC. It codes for CASSRDRGEQYF.

DNA of the CDR3: TGTGCCAGCAGCCCCCACCCCGGGACAGGAAATGAAAAACTGTTTTTT. This encodes CASSPHPGTGNEKLFF. V and J are TRBV7-9 and TRBJ1-4, with TRBD1 matching 8 bases. Germline V gene lookup returns CDR1 SEHNR and CDR2 FQNEAQ (reference sequence). The J segment lost 5 bases and the V segment lost 5 bases, leaving 10 bases of the junction unmatched. This CDR3 region has 16 residues.